A selection of T cell receptor beta chains follows, all from one sample in a study of T cell responses to AZD1222 COVID-19 vaccine. Assay used: immunoSEQ multiplex PCR; TCRdb lists only in-frame clones, some missing. The sample shows about 110,000 clones, approximately 92% of them seen only once. The specimen comprised peripheral blood, sampled 28 days after the second AZD1222 dose. Receptors originate from an adult who received the AZD1222 COVID-19 vaccine. CDR3s include the opening cysteine and the closing phenylalanine or tryptophan. Each record gives: clone size, V gene, J gene, CDR3 protein. Size is omitted from some rows. Given values are once, few, many or a class for expanded clones.

-	TRBV4-3	TRBJ1-1	CASSRQLGREMNTEAFF
-	TRBV7-9	TRBJ1-3	CARASGDTIYF
-	TRBV18	TRBJ2-7	CASSPETGVQYF
-	TRBV3-1/TRBV3-2	TRBJ1-1	CASSQYRTGPPEAFF
once	TRBV5-1	TRBJ1-3	CASSAWDSYSGNTIYF
-	TRBV30	TRBJ2-1	CAWSVRRGRAWEQFF
-	TRBV23-1	TRBJ1-5	CASSRPPGGDNQPQHF
-	TRBV5-1	TRBJ1-2	CASSQGQGGGISGYTF
-	TRBV2	TRBJ2-3	CASSVGGGGADTQYF
once	TRBV27	TRBJ1-2	CASSRGDGKNYGYTF
-	TRBV29-1	TRBJ2-2	CSSAGRNTGELFF
-	TRBV12-3/TRBV12-4	TRBJ1-3	CASSFQGNTIYF
-	TRBV6-5	TRBJ1-6	CASSYSNRTPLHF
-	TRBV28	TRBJ1-2	CASSFMGKSPYGYTF
once	TRBV6-5	TRBJ1-2	CASSYSNSAGLTF
few	TRBV7-9	TRBJ1-2	CASRFPGIRDGYTF
-	TRBV4-1	TRBJ2-3	CASSPRLAGSSTDTQYF
once	TRBV5-1	TRBJ2-7	CASSLVTSGGASVYEQYF
-	TRBV5-4	TRBJ1-2	CASSARVEPEIYTF
-	TRBV5-4	TRBJ1-2	CASSLGGAGPGLYGYTF
-	TRBV6-6	TRBJ2-7	CASSYGLADEQYF
-	TRBV7-8	TRBJ1-6	CASIPRGDSPLHF
once	TRBV3-1/TRBV3-2	TRBJ2-1	CASSQGSRNEQFF
-	TRBV29-1	TRBJ2-2	CSVAEAPGELFF
-	TRBV7-3	TRBJ2-3	CASSLNGLSGTDTQYF
-	TRBV6-2/TRBV6-3	TRBJ2-7	CASSYSSGTGVEQYF
-	TRBV7-3	TRBJ1-2	CASSSEDRAGYTF
-	TRBV2	TRBJ2-7	CASSGVGTWEQYF
-	TRBV5-1	TRBJ2-5	CASSEGQLQETQYF
-	TRBV7-3	TRBJ2-1	CASSPAGGAPYNEQFF
-	TRBV5-1	TRBJ1-1	CASSPRTVRDTEAFF
-	TRBV5-6	TRBJ2-6	CASSLEVDRGMSGANVLTF
-	TRBV6-1	TRBJ1-3	CASSEAPGNTIYF
-	TRBV19	TRBJ1-3	CASSPGGNTIYF
-	TRBV10-3	TRBJ2-3	CAIRGQAGGTADTQYF
-	TRBV7-9	TRBJ1-4	CASSISNSGDYATNEKLFF
-	TRBV18	TRBJ1-1	CASSITGPGNTEAFF
-	TRBV6-6	TRBJ2-1	CASSYPVGNEQFF
-	TRBV6-6	TRBJ2-7	CASSSSSEGYEQYF
-	TRBV6-5	TRBJ2-7	CASSLISGSGSYEQYF
few	TRBV6-5	TRBJ1-2	CASSYSRTQGGYTF
once	TRBV28	TRBJ2-1	CASSFAVWLAGGSSYNEQFF
once	TRBV6-5	TRBJ2-6	CASRRGSGANVLTF
few	TRBV7-9	TRBJ1-2	CASSPGGTAANYGYTF
once	TRBV11-3	TRBJ2-5	CASSKLAGGSLETQYF
-	TRBV15	TRBJ2-1	CATRGGGLAGVDEQFF
-	TRBV5-1	TRBJ1-5	CASSPGQGTSNQPQHF
-	TRBV6-5	TRBJ2-1	CASQGPSGYNEQFF
once	TRBV24-1	TRBJ2-7	CATRGGEIYEQYF
-	TRBV5-4	TRBJ1-4	CASSLAGGASEKLFF
-	TRBV24-1	TRBJ2-5	CATSDRGPGGETQYF
-	TRBV5-5	TRBJ1-6	CASSEVQGNSPLHF
-	TRBV18	TRBJ2-5	CASSPLAGTGQETQYF